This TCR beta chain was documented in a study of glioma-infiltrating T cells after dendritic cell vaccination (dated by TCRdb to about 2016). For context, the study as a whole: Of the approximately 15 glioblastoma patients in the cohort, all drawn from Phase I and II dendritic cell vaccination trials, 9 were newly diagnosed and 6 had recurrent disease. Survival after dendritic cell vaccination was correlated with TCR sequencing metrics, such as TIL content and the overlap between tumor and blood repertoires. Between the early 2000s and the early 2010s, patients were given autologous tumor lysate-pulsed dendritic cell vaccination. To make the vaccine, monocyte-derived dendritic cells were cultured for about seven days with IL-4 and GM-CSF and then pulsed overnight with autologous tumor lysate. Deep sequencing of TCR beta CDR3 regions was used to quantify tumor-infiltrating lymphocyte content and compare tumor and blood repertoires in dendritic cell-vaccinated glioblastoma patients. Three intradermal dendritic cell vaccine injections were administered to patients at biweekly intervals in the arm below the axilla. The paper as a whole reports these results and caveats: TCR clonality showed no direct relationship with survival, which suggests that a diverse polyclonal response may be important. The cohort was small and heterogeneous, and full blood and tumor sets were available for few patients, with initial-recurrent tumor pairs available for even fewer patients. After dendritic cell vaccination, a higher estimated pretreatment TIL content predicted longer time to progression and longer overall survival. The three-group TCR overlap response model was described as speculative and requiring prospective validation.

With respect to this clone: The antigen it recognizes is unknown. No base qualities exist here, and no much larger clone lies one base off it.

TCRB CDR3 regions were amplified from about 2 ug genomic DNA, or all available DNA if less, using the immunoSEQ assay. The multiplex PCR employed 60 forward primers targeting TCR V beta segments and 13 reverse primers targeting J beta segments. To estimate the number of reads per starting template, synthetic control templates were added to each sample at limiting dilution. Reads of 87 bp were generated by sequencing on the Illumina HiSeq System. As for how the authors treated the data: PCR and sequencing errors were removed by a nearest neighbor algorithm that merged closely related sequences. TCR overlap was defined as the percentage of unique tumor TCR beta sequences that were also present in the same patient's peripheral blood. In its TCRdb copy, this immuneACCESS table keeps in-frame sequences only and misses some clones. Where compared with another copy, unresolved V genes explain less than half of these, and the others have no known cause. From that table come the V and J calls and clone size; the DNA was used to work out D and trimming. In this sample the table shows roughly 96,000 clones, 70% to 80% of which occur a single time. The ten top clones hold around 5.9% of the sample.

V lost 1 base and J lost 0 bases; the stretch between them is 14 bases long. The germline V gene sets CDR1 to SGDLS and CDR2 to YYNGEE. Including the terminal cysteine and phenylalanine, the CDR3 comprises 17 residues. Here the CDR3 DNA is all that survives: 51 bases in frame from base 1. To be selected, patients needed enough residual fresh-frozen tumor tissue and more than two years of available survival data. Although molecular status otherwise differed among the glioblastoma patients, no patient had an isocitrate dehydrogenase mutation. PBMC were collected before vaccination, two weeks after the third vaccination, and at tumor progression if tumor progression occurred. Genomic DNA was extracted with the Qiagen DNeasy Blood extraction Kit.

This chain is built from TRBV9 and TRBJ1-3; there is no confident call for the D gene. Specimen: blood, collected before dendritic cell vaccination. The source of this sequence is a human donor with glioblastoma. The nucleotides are TGTGCCAGCAGCGTAAACATAGGTCGGAGCTCTGGAAACACCATATATTTT. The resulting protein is CASSVNIGRSSGNTIYF.